The next 8 T cell receptor beta chains were all read from a single sample in a study of control samples from healthy donors and cancer patients. Produced via immunoSEQ multiplex PCR; TCRdb's table is partial and in-frame only. The profile shows 60,000 to 75,000 clones, around nine tenths of them singletons. Specimen: PBMCs. The receptors shown here come from a man between 60 and 75 years old with colorectal cancer.

The gene calls are TRBV7-6 and TRBJ2-2; TRBD2 aligns across 10 bases. CDR3 length: 17 amino acids. Germline values: CDR1 SGHVS, CDR2 FNYEAQ. Trimming took 5 bases from V and 1 from J; bases not matched to a gene: 7. The CDR3 loop is CASSPGASGGNTGELFF. Here the CDR3 DNA reads TGTGCCAGCAGCCCGGGAGCTAGCGGGGGGAACACCGGGGAGCTGTTTTTT.

The chain carries TRBV18 and TRBJ1-1; D is perhaps TRBD1 (6 bases). The CDR3 sequence is 14 residues long. The V and J ends lost 3 bases and 5 bases respectively, with 13 bases between them. Germline CDR1 reads KGHSH; CDR2 reads LQKENI. Here the CDR3 reads CASSPKQGGTEAFF. CDR3 coding DNA: TGTGCCAGCTCACCCAAACAGGGTGGTACTGAAGCTTTCTTT.

The rearrangement links TRBV11-3 to TRBJ2-7; no clear D. The CDR3 consists of 14 residues. V dropped 5 bases and J dropped 2 bases, with 13 bases sitting between them. CDR1 is SGHNT, CDR2 YENEEA, per germline. DNA of the CDR3: TGTGCCAGCAGCCCCGACACGGCCCCCTACGAGCAGTACTTC. Translation: CASSPDTAPYEQYF.

The genes are TRBV28 and TRBJ1-3; D gene uncertain. The CDR3 contains 14 residues. The germline gives CDR1 MDHEN, CDR2 SYDVKM. V lost 1 base to trimming and J lost 4 bases, with 8 bases between them. Here the CDR3 DNA reads TGTGCCAGCAGTTTATCCCCCGAGGGAAACACCATATATTTT. Translation: CASSLSPEGNTIYF.

V and J are TRBV6-2 or TRBV6-3 and TRBJ2-3; 9 nucleotides line up with TRBD1. J was trimmed by 6 bases and V by 2 bases; bases with no gene match: 12. CDR3 length: 17 amino acids. Germline V gives CDR1 MNHEY, CDR2 SVGEGT. CDR3 amino acids: CASSYGVTGGAFDTQYF. In DNA, the CDR3 is TGTGCCAGCAGTTACGGAGTAACAGGGGGCGCTTTTGATACGCAGTATTTT.

The rearrangement uses TRBV27 and TRBJ2-7; TRBD1 agrees at 11 bases. Germline V lookup: CDR1 MNHEY, CDR2 SMNVEV (reference sequence). The V segment lost 5 bases and the J segment 4 bases; nucleotides outside the gene matches: 13. The CDR3 is made up of 17 amino acids. In DNA, the CDR3 is TGTGCCAGCAGTCACGGGACAGGGGGTCGGGTCGATTACGAGCAGTACTTC. Translating it yields CASSHGTGGRVDYEQYF.

This chain links TRBV12-3 or TRBV12-4 with TRBJ1-1, with D unclear. The CDR3 is made up of 13 amino acids. Between the trimmed V and J ends, which lost 1 base and 7 bases, there was a span of 10 bases. CDR3 sequence: CASSLVRPLEAFF. The CDR3, as DNA: TGTGCCAGCAGTTTAGTACGTCCCCTTGAAGCTTTCTTT.

This chain uses TRBV30 with TRBJ2-3; TRBD2 aligns across 10 bases. J lost 2 bases, V lost 0 bases, and 5 bases had no gene match. Germline V CDR1 and CDR2: GTSNPN, SVGIG (reference sequence). This CDR3 is built from 16 residues. CDR3 sequence (DNA): TGTGCCTGGAGTGTAGGGAGCGGGGGGGCCACAGATACGCAGTATTTT. Its protein product is CAWSVGSGGATDTQYF.